This T cell receptor beta chain was recovered during a study of CD8+ T cells in alopecia areata. This clone turned up a few times. Trimming cost V 0 bases and J 1 base, with 9 bases left between them. The CDR3 runs 15 residues. In germline, CDR1 is LGHNA, CDR2 YSLEER. cDNA reverse transcribed from extracted RNA served as the sequencing template. Sequencing was performed with immunoSEQ multiplex PCR; in TCRdb, only in-frame clones are kept and a portion is missing. The table shows about 150,000 clones, with around half occurring only once. The TCR was taken from a human donor with alopecia areata. Here the sequenced sample was CD8+ T cells sorted from blood, taken at week 0. The V and J genes are TRBV4-3 and TRBJ1-2; no definite D call. Here the CDR3 DNA reads TGCGCCAGCAGCCAAGATTCGTGGAATAACTATGGCTACACCTTC. Translation: CASSQDSWNNYGYTF.